Shown below are 31 T cell receptor beta chains from a single sample sequenced in a study of OX40 agonist ivuxolimab in advanced cancers. Generated by immunoSEQ multiplex PCR, the TCRdb table keeps only in-frame clones and is missing some. The sample yields about 48,000 clones, under 85% seen once. Sequences were derived from CD4+ or CD8+ T cells sorted from blood, sampled in a trial of the OX40 agonist ivuxolimab. The receptors shown here come from an adult with an advanced solid tumor such as melanoma, head and neck, liver or kidney cancer.

The rearrangement links TRBV27 to TRBJ1-1; no definite D call. Trimming pared 3 bases from V and 1 base from J, leaving 21 bases between. The CDR3 spans 18 residues. The germline gives CDR1 MNHEY, CDR2 SMNVEV (reference sequence). For the CDR3, the DNA is TGTGCCAGCAGTTTTATCAGTTTAGGGCCACGACGGAACACTGAAGCTTTCTTT. Translation: CASSFISLGPRRNTEAFF.

The CDR3 loop reads CASSPFQGLATDTQYF. CDR3 bases: TGTGCCAGCAGCCCTTTCCAGGGACTAGCGACAGATACGCAGTATTTT. This chain joins TRBV9 and TRBJ2-3, with 10 bases identical to TRBD2. V shed 4 bases, J shed 3 bases, and the junction held 8 bases outside the gene matches. CDR1 is SGDLS, CDR2 YYNGEE, per germline. This CDR3 has 16 residues. Looking up the rest from reference TRBV9 and TRBJ2-3 gives the full variable domain: DSGVTQTPKHLITATGQRVTLRCSPRSGDLSVYWYQQSLDQGLQFLIQYYNGEERAKGNILERFSAQQFPDLHSELNLSSLELGDSALYFCASSPFQGLATDTQYFGPGTRLTVL.

This chain uses TRBV9 with TRBJ2-5; 7 bases agree with TRBD2. Germline lookup yields CDR1 SGDLS and CDR2 YYNGEE. The CDR3 has 16 amino acids. Germline trimming cut 3 bases from V and 0 bases from J; bases unmatched to any gene: 8. The CDR3 here is CASSASVGGYQETQYF. The DNA for the CDR3 is TGTGCCAGCAGCGCAAGCGTGGGGGGGTACCAAGAGACCCAGTACTTC. Using reference TRBV9 and TRBJ2-5 for the parts outside the CDR3, the full variable domain is DSGVTQTPKHLITATGQRVTLRCSPRSGDLSVYWYQQSLDQGLQFLIQYYNGEERAKGNILERFSAQQFPDLHSELNLSSLELGDSALYFCASSASVGGYQETQYFGPGTRLLVL.

This clone was seen a single time. The V gene is TRBV7-9, the J gene TRBJ1-2; D ambiguous. The CDR3 is 13 amino acids. Deletions cut 3 bases from V and 4 bases from J, with 9 bases between. Germline V gene lookup returns CDR1 SEHNR and CDR2 FQNEAQ (reference sequence). The DNA for the CDR3 is TGTGCCAGCAGCTTCGACGGCCCCTATGGCTACACCTTC. It specifies CASSFDGPYGYTF.

This clone occurred once. This rearrangement joins TRBV10-2 to TRBJ2-3; 8 bases line up with TRBD1. Looked up from germline, CDR1 is WSHSY and CDR2 is SAAADI. The CDR3 length is 14 residues. V lost 6 bases and J lost 1; bases outside the gene matches: 3. The CDR3 DNA follows: TGCGCCAGCAGCGGACAGGGACGCACAGATACGCAGTATTTT. Amino acids: CASSGQGRTDTQYF.

The V call is TRBV6-6, the J call TRBJ1-3; D ambiguous. The CDR3 loop spans 15 amino acids. V shed 8 bases and J shed 0 bases, with 14 bases lying between them. CDR1 is MNHNY, CDR2 SVGAGI, per germline (reference sequence). The CDR3, as DNA: TGTGCCAGCCGGACCGGCCCTACCTCTGGAAACACCATATATTTT. Its translation: CASRTGPTSGNTIYF.

By share, this clone counts as medium-sized (0.01 to 0.1%). CDR3: CATSRTTGGGSPLHF. DNA of the CDR3: TGTGCCACCAGCAGAACGACAGGGGGCGGTTCACCCCTCCACTTT. This chain joins TRBV15 and TRBJ1-6; the match to TRBD1 covers 10 bases. The CDR3 spans 15 residues. Germline V lookup: CDR1 LNHNV, CDR2 YYDKDF (reference sequence). V lost 2 bases, J lost 9 bases, and 4 bases stayed unmatched.

The chain couples TRBV5-5 to TRBJ1-5; possible D gene TRBD1, 5 bases. Germline-derived CDR1 and CDR2 are SGHKS and YYEKEE (reference sequence). The CDR3 consists of 13 residues. Trimming removed 2 bases from V and 7 bases from J, with 10 bases in between. CDR3 coding DNA: TGTGCCAGCAGCTTATGGGGGACGCAGCCCCAGCATTTT. Translating it yields CASSLWGTQPQHF.

V and J are TRBV6-5 and TRBJ1-1; D possibly corresponds to TRBD1 (5 bases). This CDR3 comprises 11 residues. The germline CDR1 and CDR2 sequences are MNHEY and SVGAGI. With 5 bases removed from V and 6 bases from J, the gap between germline ends came to 7 bases. Here the CDR3 DNA reads TGTGCCAGCAGTCAGGGAGCTGAAGCTTTCTTT. Translating it yields CASSQGAEAFF.

The chain carries TRBV11-2 and TRBJ2-3, with D maybe TRBD1 (6 bases). This CDR3 spans 14 amino acids. CDR1 SGHAT and CDR2 FQNNGV come from the germline V gene. Trimming shortened V by 3 bases and J by 2 bases, and 9 bases separated the two germline ends. The CDR3 is CASSFTGITDTQYF. The CDR3, as DNA: TGTGCCAGCAGCTTCACAGGGATCACAGATACGCAGTATTTT.

This clone has just one count. V usage is TRBV4-3 and J usage is TRBJ2-2, with TRBD2 matching over 8 bases. Germline-derived CDR1 and CDR2 are LGHNA and YSLEER. CDR3 length: 17 residues. J gave up 1 base and V 3 bases, and 7 bases lay outside the gene matches. The DNA for the CDR3 is TGCGCCAGCAGCCAGTCAATAGCGGGAATGAACACCGGGGAGCTGTTTTTT. Translation: CASSQSIAGMNTGELFF.

A single count supports this clone. V gene TRBV11-2 combines with J gene TRBJ1-6; a possible D gene is TRBD1 (5 bases). The V gene lost 5 bases and the J gene lost 7 bases, with 18 bases spanning the gap. CDR1 is SGHAT, CDR2 FQNNGV, per germline. This CDR3 has 16 residues. The CDR3 loop reads CASSPSPGLSNSPLHF. In DNA, the CDR3 is TGTGCCAGCAGCCCTTCCCCGGGACTGAGCAATTCACCCCTCCACTTT.

The rearrangement links TRBV5-1 to TRBJ2-7; 9 bases match TRBD1. The CDR3 is 15 amino acids. After removal of 2 bases from V and 2 bases from J, the junction contained 5 bases not matched to a gene. Germline CDR1 is SGHRS and CDR2 is YFSETQ. The CDR3 DNA reads TGCGCCAGCAGCTTCGGGACAGGGATCCCCTACGAGCAGTACTTC. Translation gives CASSFGTGIPYEQYF. The whole variable domain, remainder taken from reference TRBV5-1 and TRBJ2-7, is KAGVTQTPRYLIKTRGQQVTLSCSPISGHRSVSWYQQTPGQGLQFLFEYFSETQRNKGNFPGRFSGRQFSNSRSEMNVSTLELGDSALYLCASSFGTGIPYEQYFGPGTRLTVT.

To note about this clone: The junction shows a germline mismatch at one end, possibly a read error. This chain links TRBV5-5 with TRBJ1-1; D gene ambiguous. This CDR3 spans 13 amino acids. CDR1 SGHKS and CDR2 YYEKEE come from the germline V gene (reference sequence). The CDR3 region is CASSFHTNPEAFF. The CDR3 bases are TGTGCCAGCAGCTTCCACACGAACCCTGAAGCTTTCTTT.

V usage is TRBV5-5 and J usage is TRBJ1-2; a possible D gene is TRBD1 (5 bases). The V gene's germline CDR1 is SGHKS and CDR2 YYEKEE (reference sequence). Trimming took off 4 bases at V and 4 bases at J, with 14 bases between the two ends. CDR3 size: 14 residues. The CDR3: CASSPYAGTYGYTF. CDR3 in DNA: TGTGCCAGCAGCCCCTACGCGGGGACCTATGGCTACACCTTC. The full variable domain, its missing parts supplied by reference TRBV5-5 and TRBJ1-2, is DAGVTQSPTHLIKTRGQQVTLRCSPISGHKSVSWYQQVLGQGPQFIFQYYEKEERGRGNFPDRFSARQFPNYSSELNVNALLLGDSALYLCASSPYAGTYGYTFGSGTRLTVV.

The chain links TRBV27 to TRBJ1-1, with a possible D match to TRBD1 (6 bases). Germline V gene data show CDR1 as MNHEY and CDR2 as SMNVEV (reference sequence). Deletions cut 2 bases from V and 4 bases from J, with 11 bases between. CDR3 length equals 14 residues. The CDR3 bases are TGTGCCAGCAGTTTAGTTGGGGGGCTCACTGAAGCTTTCTTT. This translates into CASSLVGGLTEAFF.

This clone was observed a handful of times. V is TRBV7-2 and J is TRBJ2-1; 8 nucleotides align to TRBD2. V shed 5 bases, J shed 0 bases, and the junction held 3 bases outside the gene matches. CDR1 SGHTA and CDR2 FQGNSA come from the germline V gene. This CDR3 is 15 amino acids long. This CDR3 reads CASSQTSVSYNEQFF. The CDR3 DNA follows: TGTGCCAGCAGCCAGACTAGCGTCTCCTACAATGAGCAGTTCTTC.

This clone was found once. The V call is TRBV6-5, the J call TRBJ2-2, with D hard to call. This CDR3 comprises 15 residues. Per the germline V gene, CDR1 is MNHEY and CDR2 is SVGAGI. Trimming shortened V by 7 bases and J by 2 bases, and 14 bases separated the two germline ends. The CDR3 DNA sequence: TGTGCCAGCAATCCGGCCCGAGGAAACACCGGGGAGCTGTTTTTT. The encoded protein is CASNPARGNTGELFF.

The chain joins TRBV2 to TRBJ1-2; D unclear. Germline values: CDR1 SNHLY, CDR2 FYNNEI. Trimming cost V 8 bases and J 4 bases, with 14 bases left between them. The CDR3 consists of 13 residues. For the CDR3, the DNA is TGTGCCAGCCGGGCAAGCGAGGGCTATGGCTACACCTTC. Encoded protein: CASRASEGYGYTF.

The rearrangement links TRBV5-4 to TRBJ2-5; 7 nucleotides align to TRBD1. The CDR3 is 14 amino acids. The germline gives CDR1 SGHNT, CDR2 YYREEE (reference sequence). With V trimmed by 5 bases and J by 5 bases, 9 bases remained unmatched. CDR3 nucleotide sequence: TGTGCCAGCAGACCCGACAGGGTAGGGGAGACCCAGTACTTC. The encoded protein is CASRPDRVGETQYF.

The V gene is TRBV6-1, the J gene TRBJ2-7; a possible D gene is TRBD2 (6 bases). V gave up 1 base and J gave up 7 bases, with 14 bases separating them. The CDR3 spans 14 residues. Germline CDR1 and CDR2: MNHNS and SASEGT. CDR3 sequence reads: CASSEVWGEREQYF. The DNA of the CDR3 is TGTGCCAGCAGTGAAGTGTGGGGGGAACGGGAGCAGTACTTC.

The chain's CDR3 is CASSPEWGGYNEQFF. In DNA form, the CDR3 reads TGTGCCAGCTCACCGGAGTGGGGGGGATACAATGAGCAGTTCTTC. The rearrangement joins TRBV18 to TRBJ2-1; 7 bases fit TRBD2. CDR1 and CDR2 from the germline V gene are KGHSH and LQKENI. V shed 3 bases and J 4 bases; nucleotides not matched to a gene: 6. The CDR3 spans 15 residues.

The genes are TRBV18 and TRBJ2-2; no clear D. Trimming took off 1 base at V and 1 base at J, with 10 bases between the two ends. The CDR3 extends over 16 amino acids. Germline CDR1 and CDR2: KGHSH and LQKENI. CDR3 loop: CASSPLLSLNTGELFF. CDR3 sequence (DNA): TGTGCCAGCTCACCACTTCTATCTCTGAACACCGGGGAGCTGTTTTTT. Full variable domain (remainder filled in from reference TRBV18 and TRBJ2-2): NAGVMQNPRHLVRRRGQEARLRCSPMKGHSHVYWYRQLPEEGLKFMVYLQKENIIDESGMPKERFSAEFPKEGPSILRIQQVVRGDSAAYFCASSPLLSLNTGELFFGEGSRLTVL.

The chain combines TRBV30 with TRBJ2-7; either TRBD1 or TRBD2 may fit D (5 bases each). This CDR3 contains 11 residues. Trimming left V 2 bases short and J 11 bases short, with 13 bases between. Germline CDR1 and CDR2: GTSNPN and SVGIG (reference sequence). CDR3 nucleotide sequence: TGTGCCTGGAGTAACGGGGCGCGGGAGTACTTC. Its translation is CAWSNGAREYF.

V usage is TRBV19 and J usage is TRBJ1-5, with 7 bases matching TRBD1. Germline CDR1 is LNHDA and CDR2 is SQIVND (reference sequence). The CDR3 is 14 amino acids. J was trimmed by 1 base and V by 4 bases; bases with no gene match: 1. CDR3 nucleotides: TGTGCCAGTAGTAGGGGACAGAGCAATCAGCCCCAGCATTTT. Translation: CASSRGQSNQPQHF.

This sequence joins TRBV4-1 and TRBJ1-2; 7 bases fit TRBD1. Germline V gives CDR1 MGHRA, CDR2 YSYEKL. This CDR3 contains 15 residues. After removal of 1 base from V and 4 bases from J, the junction contained 6 bases not matched to a gene. The CDR3 loop reads CASSQAGQDLYGYTF. DNA of the CDR3: TGCGCCAGCAGCCAAGCAGGACAGGACCTCTATGGCTACACCTTC.

The rearrangement joins TRBV5-1 to TRBJ2-2; D is unresolved. V shed 7 bases and J shed 2 bases, with 9 bases lying between them. Germline values: CDR1 SGHRS, CDR2 YFSETQ. This CDR3 region has 13 residues. The CDR3 loop reads CASRGPNTGELFF. CDR3 in DNA: TGCGCCAGCCGTGGTCCAAACACCGGGGAGCTGTTTTTT.

This chain connects TRBV6-1 to TRBJ2-5; the D gene is possibly TRBD1 (5 bases). The germline gives CDR1 MNHNS, CDR2 SASEGT. The V end lost 0 bases, the J end lost 2 bases, and 7 bases lay between the germline ends. The CDR3 has 14 residues. The DNA for the CDR3 is TGTGCCAGCAGTGAAGCAGCAGGGCAAGAGACCCAGTACTTC. It yields the protein CASSEAAGQETQYF.

The chain has TRBV19 and TRBJ1-3; D gene ambiguous. Trimming stripped 1 base from V and 4 bases from J, with 2 bases between. CDR1 and CDR2 (germline): LNHDA, SQIVND (reference sequence). The CDR3 is made up of 12 amino acids. Here the CDR3 reads CASSIAGNTIYF. The CDR3 nucleotides are TGTGCCAGTAGTATAGCGGGAAACACCATATATTTT.

The rearrangement uses TRBV6-1 and TRBJ1-5; D is perhaps TRBD1 (6 bases). Trimming left V 4 bases short and J 4 bases short, with 14 bases between. Germline V gene data show CDR1 as MNHNS and CDR2 as SASEGT. The length of the CDR3 is 15 residues. The CDR3 region has the DNA TGTGCCAGCAGTGCAGAACTCACAGGGAATCAGCCCCAGCATTTT. Amino acids: CASSAELTGNQPQHF.

V gene TRBV30 combines with J gene TRBJ2-1; 9 bases map to TRBD2. J gave up 5 bases and V 6 bases, and 8 bases lay outside the gene matches. Germline CDR1 is GTSNPN and CDR2 is SVGIG (reference sequence). The CDR3 is made up of 14 amino acids. In DNA, the CDR3 is TGTGCCTGCCAGGGGACTAGCAGCCACAATGAGCAGTTCTTC. Protein product: CACQGTSSHNEQFF. The whole variable domain, filled in from reference TRBV30 and TRBJ2-1, reads SQTIHQWPATLVQPVGSPLSLECTVEGTSNPNLYWYRQAAGRGLQLLFYSVGIGQISSEVPQNLSASRPQDRQFILSSKKLLLSDSGFYLCACQGTSSHNEQFFGPGTRLTVL.